This T cell receptor beta chain was documented in a study of CD8 T cells in ankylosing spondylitis. Whole-study findings and limits: A motif in TCR beta, a set of eight or nine highly homologous variants, appeared characteristic of ankylosing spondylitis blood.

Molecular-barcoded quantitative 5'-RACE produced these TCR beta libraries. TCRdb itself ran the 5' RACE reads through MiXCR, one entry per CDR3 protein. Among fewer than 200,000 distinct CDR3 sequences listed, approximately 18% were seen once. The CDR3 covers 15 residues. Germline values: CDR1 DFQATT, CDR2 SNEGSKA (reference sequence). After removal of 3 bases from V and 4 bases from J, the junction contained 8 bases not matched to a gene. As regards this clonotype: Its target is not known.

Specimen: blood, either unsorted or a sorted T cell fraction (not recorded which). The TCR comes from a male donor aged 10 to 30 with ankylosing spondylitis or in good health (not recorded which). This chain links TRBV20-1 with TRBJ2-1, with 8 bases aligning to TRBD2. The CDR3 spells CSARGAGEEYNEQFF. In DNA, the CDR3 is TGCAGTGCTAGGGGAGCGGGAGAAGAGTACAATGAGCAGTTCTTC.